Each of the 28 T cell receptor beta chains below was sequenced from the same sample in a study of Tregs in tolerant kidney transplant recipients. Sequencing was performed with immunoSEQ multiplex PCR; in TCRdb, only in-frame clones are kept and a portion is missing. The repertoire has 90,000 or so clones, over 85% of them found once; the top ten carry 1.6%. Recipients received nonmyeloablative bone marrow transplants from related graft donors, with transient mixed chimerism. Specimen: CD4+ T cells from blood (PBMCs), collected 12 months after the transplant. These receptors were collected from a human patient who received a combined kidney and bone marrow transplant. Among the T cells, some may be from the graft donor.

J is TRBJ2-1 and V is TRBV7-2; D perhaps matches TRBD1 (5 bases). The CDR3 is 12 amino acids. With 5 bases removed from V and 6 bases from J, the gap between germline ends came to 8 bases. CDR1 is SGHTA and CDR2 is FQGNSA in the germline V gene. The CDR3 bases are TGTGCCAGCAGCCCACAGGTCAATGAGCAGTTCTTC. Protein: CASSPQVNEQFF.

This chain joins TRBV5-4 and TRBJ2-1; 11 bases align to TRBD1. The CDR3 loop spans 15 amino acids. V gave up 4 bases and J gave up 6 bases; unmatched junction bases: 6. CDR1 is SGHNT, CDR2 YYREEE, per germline (reference sequence). The DNA for the CDR3 is TGTGCCAGCAGCCGGGACAGGGGGTTGGGCAATGAGCAGTTCTTC. Protein product: CASSRDRGLGNEQFF.

With regard to this clone: A read error may account for a junction end that differs from germline. The chain uses TRBV10-3 and TRBJ1-2, with D uncertain. The CDR3 extends over 14 amino acids. Germline-derived CDR1 and CDR2 are ENHRY and SYGVKD. This CDR3 reads CVISESGNNYGYTF. CDR3 nucleotide sequence: TGTGTCATCAGTGAGAGCGGCAATAACTATGGCTACACCTTC.

This chain links TRBV11-3 with TRBJ1-5; perhaps TRBD1 as D (5 bases). Trimming pared 5 bases from V and 0 bases from J, leaving 14 bases between. CDR3 length: 16 residues. The germline CDR1 and CDR2 sequences are SGHNT and YENEEA. CDR3 DNA: TGTGCCAGCAGCCATGAGTCAGGGAATAGCAATCAGCCCCAGCATTTT. Protein: CASSHESGNSNQPQHF. The complete variable domain, with remaining parts taken from reference TRBV11-3 and TRBJ1-5, reads EAGVVQSPRYKIIEKKQPVAFWCNPISGHNTLYWYLQNLGQGPELLIRYENEEAVDDSQLPKDRFSAERLKGVDSTLKIQPAELGDSAVYLCASSHESGNSNQPQHFGDGTRLSIL.

The V gene is TRBV28, the J gene TRBJ2-7, with 10 bases fitting TRBD1. Germline V gene lookup returns CDR1 MDHEN and CDR2 SYDVKM. Trimming cost V 2 bases and J 6 bases; bases outside gene matches: 7. This CDR3 contains 15 residues. The CDR3 DNA sequence: TGTGCCAGCAGTTTAATCCTGGACAGGGGGTGCGAGCAGTACTTC. Residues: CASSLILDRGCEQYF. The entire variable domain, with the rest obtained from reference TRBV28 and TRBJ2-7, is as follows: DVKVTQSSRYLVKRTGEKVFLECVQDMDHENMFWYRQDPGLGLRLIYFSYDVKMKEKGDIPEGYSVSREKKERFSLILESASTNQTSMYLCASSLILDRGCEQYFGPGTRLTVT.

This rearrangement joins TRBV19 to TRBJ2-7; a possible D gene is TRBD2 (6 bases). V lost 3 bases, J lost 3 bases, and 15 bases lay in between. This CDR3 is built from 15 residues. In germline, CDR1 is LNHDA, CDR2 SQIVND (reference sequence). CDR3 sequence reads: CASSMASGSIYEQYF. The CDR3 DNA reads TGTGCCAGTAGTATGGCCAGCGGGTCAATCTACGAGCAGTACTTC.

J is TRBJ2-2 and V is TRBV7-9; 8 bases are shared with TRBD1. Germline-derived CDR1 and CDR2 are SEHNR and FQNEAQ (reference sequence). The CDR3 has 15 residues. J was trimmed by 7 bases and V by 5 bases; bases with no gene match: 9. The CDR3, as DNA: TGTGCCAGCAGCCCTGGGACAGGCAAACACGGGGAGCTGTTTTTT. Translated, it gives CASSPGTGKHGELFF.

The chain links TRBV18 to TRBJ1-3; D is unclear. Looked up from germline, CDR1 is KGHSH and CDR2 is LQKENI. The V end lost 4 bases, the J end lost 0 bases, and 10 bases lay between the germline ends. This CDR3 comprises 15 residues. The CDR3 nucleotides read TGTGCCAGCTCACTGCTGGCCTCCTCTGGAAACACCATATATTTT. Translation gives CASSLLASSGNTIYF.

Here the CDR3 reads CASSLGGGRAYTEAFF. The CDR3 DNA sequence: TGTGCCAGCAGCTTAGGCGGGGGGCGGGCGTACACTGAAGCTTTCTTT. The chain recombines TRBV7-2 with TRBJ1-1; D is perhaps TRBD1 (6 bases). This CDR3 comprises 16 residues. Germline V gene sequence: CDR1 SGHTA, CDR2 FQGNSA. V was cut by 1 base and J by 3 bases, with 15 bases left in between.

The V call is TRBV25-1, the J call TRBJ2-1; possibly TRBD1 for D (5 bases). CDR3 length equals 14 residues. V was pared by 5 bases and J by 5 bases, with 13 bases between. Germline CDR1 reads MGHDK; CDR2 reads SYGVNS. CDR3 sequence reads: CASSQGRRDNEQFF. CDR3 nucleotides: TGTGCCAGCAGTCAGGGTCGAAGGGACAATGAGCAGTTCTTC.

The rearrangement uses TRBV5-1 and TRBJ2-7; 8 nucleotides align to TRBD2. The CDR3 contains 15 residues. Germline lookup yields CDR1 SGHRS and CDR2 YFSETQ. The J segment lost 2 bases and the V segment lost 4 bases, leaving 8 bases of the junction unmatched. The CDR3 DNA is TGCGCCAGCAGCCCCCCAGGGCGGGGGGCCTACGAGCAGTACTTC. This encodes CASSPPGRGAYEQYF.

The genes are TRBV7-2 and TRBJ2-1; weak D call: TRBD2 (5 bases). CDR1 SGHTA and CDR2 FQGNSA come from the germline V gene. V lost 6 bases to trimming and J lost 8 bases, with 11 bases between them. This CDR3 has 12 residues. CDR3 sequence: CASSRDWHEQFF. CDR3 nucleotides: TGTGCCAGCAGTCGGGATTGGCATGAGCAGTTCTTC.

The chain links TRBV30 to TRBJ1-5; 8 bases map to TRBD1. The CDR3 runs 12 residues. V dropped 5 bases and J dropped 5; count of bases not matched to a gene: 2. Germline loops: CDR1 GTSNPN, CDR2 SVGIG (reference sequence). The DNA for the CDR3 is TGTGCCTGGTCAGGGGGCGATCAGCCCCAGCATTTT. This sequence encodes CAWSGGDQPQHF.

This chain connects TRBV28 to TRBJ2-7; D gene uncertain. CDR3 length: 12 residues. Trimming shortened V by 2 bases and J by 6 bases, and 8 bases separated the two germline ends. Germline CDR1 MDHEN, CDR2 SYDVKM. The CDR3 sequence is CASSLVPSEQYF. In DNA, the CDR3 is TGTGCCAGCAGTTTAGTCCCCTCCGAGCAGTACTTC.

The J gene is TRBJ2-1, the V gene TRBV15; weak D call: TRBD1 (6 bases). Between the trimmed V and J ends, which lost 6 bases and 2 bases, there was a span of 14 bases. Looked up from germline, CDR1 is LNHNV and CDR2 is YYDKDF (reference sequence). This CDR3 comprises 15 residues. CDR3 loop: CATRVNRVAYNEQFF. The CDR3 coding sequence is TGTGCCACCAGGGTGAACAGGGTCGCCTACAATGAGCAGTTCTTC.

This clone was seen only once. The chain uses TRBV7-7 and TRBJ2-5; TRBD1 matches at 11 bases. The length of the CDR3 is 15 residues. Looked up from germline, CDR1 is SSHAT and CDR2 is FNYEAQ (reference sequence). V trimming: 8 bases; J trimming: 4 bases; junction bases outside the gene matches: 9. The CDR3 region has the DNA TGTGCCAGCGCGATGGACAGGGGGCGGGGAGAGACCCAGTACTTC. This translates into CASAMDRGRGETQYF.

This sequence joins TRBV7-9 and TRBJ2-7, with TRBD1 matching 10 bases. V lost 3 bases, J lost 3 bases, and 8 bases stayed unmatched. CDR3 length equals 16 residues. Germline V lookup: CDR1 SEHNR, CDR2 FQNEAQ (reference sequence). The CDR3 sequence is CASSFSRDRGNYEQYF. The CDR3 DNA reads as TGTGCCAGCAGCTTCAGCCGGGACAGGGGTAACTACGAGCAGTACTTC.

The V and J genes are TRBV14 and TRBJ2-1; TRBD1 agrees at 7 bases. V gave up 5 bases and J gave up 3 bases; unmatched junction bases: 16. Germline V gene sequence: CDR1 SGHDN, CDR2 FVKESK. The CDR3 is made up of 18 amino acids. In DNA, the CDR3 is TGTGCCAGCAGCAGATTGCCGAAGGCAGGGGGAGACTACAATGAGCAGTTCTTC. Encoded protein: CASSRLPKAGGDYNEQFF.

The chain employs TRBV6-4 and TRBJ2-1, with 8 bases matching TRBD1. Germline V gene sequence: CDR1 MRHNA, CDR2 SNTAGT. The CDR3 extends over 15 amino acids. Germline trimming cut 5 bases from V and 6 bases from J; bases unmatched to any gene: 9. The CDR3 DNA follows: TGTGCCAGCAGTTTAATCCCGGGACAGGCCAATGAGCAGTTCTTC. Encoded protein: CASSLIPGQANEQFF.

This chain links TRBV6-4 with TRBJ1-5, with D perhaps TRBD1 (6 bases). The germline V gene has CDR1 MRHNA and CDR2 SNTAGT. V gave up 8 bases and J gave up 5 bases, with 13 bases separating them. CDR3 length equals 13 residues. This CDR3 is CASSDSPYQPQHF. The CDR3 nucleotides read TGTGCCAGCTCGGACAGTCCATATCAGCCCCAGCATTTT.

The CDR3 nucleotides are TGTGCCACCAGCAGAGATGGGGCAGGTCAGCCCCAGCATTTT. It yields the protein CATSRDGAGQPQHF. The gene calls are TRBV15 and TRBJ1-5; D is possibly TRBD1 (5 bases). The CDR3 sequence is 14 residues long. Germline assignment: CDR1 LNHNV and CDR2 YYDKDF (reference sequence). V lost 0 bases to trimming and J lost 6 bases, with 9 bases between them.

V and J are TRBV5-1 and TRBJ2-1, with 10 bases that match TRBD2. The CDR3 consists of 15 residues. The germline CDR1 and CDR2 sequences are SGHRS and YFSETQ. The ends lost 7 bases at V and 7 bases at J; junction bases unmatched: 11. This CDR3 reads CASQTASGRTNEQFF. Here the CDR3 DNA reads TGCGCCAGCCAAACGGCTAGCGGGAGAACGAATGAGCAGTTCTTC.

The rearrangement joins TRBV11-3 to TRBJ2-2; TRBD1 agrees at 7 bases. Germline CDR1 is SGHNT and CDR2 is YENEEA. There are 17 residues in the CDR3. V was clipped by 1 base and J by 0 bases; unmatched bases: 5. CDR3 DNA sequence: TGTGCCAGCAGCTTAGGACAGGGAGACGCGAACACCGGGGAGCTGTTTTTT. As protein: CASSLGQGDANTGELFF.

The rearrangement links TRBV28 to TRBJ2-1, with 12 bases fitting TRBD2. J was trimmed by 7 bases and V by 5 bases; bases with no gene match: 9. From germline, CDR1 is MDHEN and CDR2 SYDVKM. This CDR3 has 16 residues. The CDR3 is CASSPFLAGGGNEQFF. CDR3 DNA sequence: TGTGCCAGCAGTCCATTCCTAGCGGGGGGGGGTAATGAGCAGTTCTTC.

This chain links TRBV7-3 with TRBJ2-5; 8 positions agree with TRBD2. Unmatched junction bases numbered 9, after V lost 3 bases and J lost 6 bases. The CDR3 is 15 amino acids. Germline CDR1 and CDR2: SGHTA and FQGTGA. DNA for the CDR3: TGTGCCAGCAGCTTCGCCGGGACTAGTAAGCAGACCCAGTACTTC. Translation gives CASSFAGTSKQTQYF.

CDR3 protein: CASSYFPRGTDEQYF. DNA of the CDR3: TGTGCCAGCAGTTATTTTCCCCGTGGGACAGACGAGCAGTACTTC. V gene TRBV6-5 combines with J gene TRBJ2-7; 7 bases are shared with TRBD1. The CDR3 totals 15 residues. The V segment lost 3 bases and the J segment 5 bases; nucleotides outside the gene matches: 10. CDR1 MNHEY and CDR2 SVGAGI come from the germline V gene.

This chain joins TRBV5-1 and TRBJ2-7; the match to TRBD1 covers 7 bases. Germline loops: CDR1 SGHRS, CDR2 YFSETQ. The CDR3 is 15 amino acids. The ends lost 0 bases at V and 2 bases at J; junction bases unmatched: 5. CDR3 residues: CASSLAGQEAYEQYF. The CDR3 nucleotides are TGCGCCAGCAGCTTGGCAGGACAGGAAGCCTACGAGCAGTACTTC.

This clone has a single count. The V and J genes are TRBV5-1 and TRBJ2-1; 9 bases are shared with TRBD2. The ends lost 0 bases at V and 1 base at J; junction bases unmatched: 5. There are 17 residues in the CDR3. Germline loops: CDR1 SGHRS, CDR2 YFSETQ. The CDR3 protein is CASSLAGGGGSYNEQFF. For the CDR3, the DNA is TGCGCCAGCAGCTTGGCCGGCGGGGGGGGTTCCTACAATGAGCAGTTCTTC.